The 30 T cell receptor beta chains below were found in one sample sequenced in a study of STAT5B mutations in CD4+ large granular lymphocyte leukemia. Only in-frame clones appear in the TCRdb table, and some are missing; sequencing was by immunoSEQ multiplex PCR. The sample contains about 50,000 clones, roughly 84% of which appear only once. The sample comprised CD4+ T cells from blood buffy coats. All receptors derive from a human donor in good health.

As regards this clone: Other DNA sequences from this sample encode an identical CDR3 as well. The V and J genes are TRBV5-1 and TRBJ2-1; 13 bases map to TRBD2. The CDR3 is 15 amino acids. The V gene end was trimmed by 2 bases and the J gene end by 6 bases; junction bases not matched to a gene: 2. Germline V gene lookup returns CDR1 SGHRS and CDR2 YFSETQ. CDR3 amino acids: CASSLLAGGLNEQFF. In nucleotides, the CDR3 is TGCGCCAGCAGCTTACTAGCGGGGGGGCTCAATGAGCAGTTCTTC.

V and J are TRBV5-4 and TRBJ1-3; D remains unclear. V dropped 4 bases and J dropped 2 bases, with 13 bases sitting between them. CDR1 is SGHNT, CDR2 YYREEE, per germline (reference sequence). This CDR3 spans 15 amino acids. The CDR3, as DNA: TGTGCCAGCAGCCGGACCTCGGAGCCTGGAAACACCATATATTTT. This encodes CASSRTSEPGNTIYF.

This rearrangement joins TRBV14 to TRBJ2-5; D gene uncertain. The V gene's germline CDR1 is SGHDN and CDR2 FVKESK. The V end was cut by 6 bases, the J end by 5 bases, with 16 bases between. CDR3 length: 14 residues. CDR3 DNA: TGTGCCAGCAGTCCCCGTGGGGTAAAGGAGACCCAGTACTTC. It encodes CASSPRGVKETQYF.

The V gene is TRBV27, the J gene TRBJ2-7; no definite D call. The J call could be wrong; TRBJ2-1 is a better fit for the DNA end. Germline lookup yields CDR1 MNHEY and CDR2 SMNVEV (reference sequence). The CDR3 consists of 15 residues. In DNA, the CDR3 is TGTGCCAGCGGATCCAACCTCATAAGGCCCAATGAGCAGTTCTTC. It codes for CASGSNLIRPNEQFF.

V is TRBV28 and J is TRBJ1-1, with unresolved D. CDR3 size: 15 residues. Germline-derived CDR1 and CDR2 are MDHEN and SYDVKM. V was cut by 6 bases and J by 0 bases, with 14 bases left in between. CDR3 sequence: CASRTTGSLNTEAFF. CDR3 sequence (DNA): TGTGCCAGCAGGACTACCGGGTCCTTGAACACTGAAGCTTTCTTT.

The rearrangement links TRBV6-1 to TRBJ2-3; 10 bases are shared with TRBD1. Germline V lookup: CDR1 MNHNS, CDR2 SASEGT. The CDR3 sequence is 20 residues long. J was trimmed by 5 bases and V by 2 bases; bases with no gene match: 19. Here the CDR3 reads CASSESRFLLPGQGKDTQYF. The CDR3 nucleotides are TGTGCCAGCAGTGAATCGAGGTTTCTCCTGCCGGGACAGGGGAAAGATACGCAGTATTTT.

The CDR3 here is CASSMVEDEQFF. For the CDR3, the DNA is TGTGCCAGTAGCATGGTGGAGGATGAGCAGTTCTTC. This chain connects TRBV19 to TRBJ2-1, with D tentatively TRBD2 (5 bases). The CDR3 runs to 12 residues. Trimming stripped 6 bases from V and 8 bases from J, with 11 bases between. Germline CDR1 reads LNHDA; CDR2 reads SQIVND (reference sequence).

V and J are TRBV9 and TRBJ1-3, with a tentative D call TRBD1 (5 bases). This CDR3 comprises 18 residues. Trimming took off 2 bases at V and 1 base at J, with 19 bases between the two ends. Germline lookup yields CDR1 SGDLS and CDR2 YYNGEE. The CDR3 bases are TGTGCCAGCAGCGTTAGAGGGACTCCCGAATTGTCTGGAAACACCATATATTTT. It encodes CASSVRGTPELSGNTIYF.

In this sample, this clone turned up a few times. The gene calls are TRBV28 and TRBJ1-1; D not certain. V lost 4 bases and J 0 bases, leaving 12 bases between the germline ends. Germline assignment: CDR1 MDHEN and CDR2 SYDVKM. The CDR3 spans 15 residues. Here the CDR3 DNA reads TGTGCCAGCAGTTCACAACGGGCCTTGAACACTGAAGCTTTCTTT. Amino acids: CASSSQRALNTEAFF.

The sample holds one count of this clone. This chain joins TRBV5-4 and TRBJ1-2, with TRBD1 identical over 8 bases. This CDR3 has 17 residues. CDR1 is SGHNT, CDR2 YYREEE, per germline (reference sequence). The junction had 10 bases not matched to a gene; V was cut back by 3 bases and J by 0 bases. CDR3 in amino acids: CASSSPGQEVSNYGYTF. CDR3 nucleotides: TGTGCCAGCAGCTCCCCGGGACAGGAAGTTTCTAACTATGGCTACACCTTC. Full variable domain (remainder filled in from reference TRBV5-4 and TRBJ1-2): ETGVTQSPTHLIKTRGQQVTLRCSSQSGHNTVSWYQQALGQGPQFIFQYYREEENGRGNFPPRFSGLQFPNYSSELNVNALELDDSALYLCASSSPGQEVSNYGYTFGSGTRLTVV.

The gene calls are TRBV27 and TRBJ2-3, with D perhaps TRBD1 (6 bases). Trimming left V 5 bases short and J 1 base short, with 22 bases between. The CDR3 has 18 amino acids. Germline lookup yields CDR1 MNHEY and CDR2 SMNVEV (reference sequence). The chain's CDR3 is CASSLIRTGRVGTDTQYF. The CDR3 DNA follows: TGTGCCAGCAGTCTCATACGTACAGGGAGAGTAGGCACAGATACGCAGTATTTT.

This clone occurred once. This rearrangement joins TRBV9 to TRBJ1-6; 10 positions agree with TRBD1. The J segment lost 9 bases and the V segment lost 3 bases, leaving 6 bases of the junction unmatched. The CDR3 consists of 15 residues. Germline V gene sequence: CDR1 SGDLS, CDR2 YYNGEE. The CDR3 loop is CASSATGGVGSPLHF. Here the CDR3 DNA reads TGTGCCAGCAGCGCGACAGGGGGCGTAGGTTCACCCCTCCACTTT.

The chain employs TRBV6-6 and TRBJ2-1, with 9 bases that match TRBD2. Trimming at V came to 2 bases and at J to 7 bases, leaving 3 bases not matched to a gene. Germline lookup yields CDR1 MNHNY and CDR2 SVGAGI (reference sequence). The CDR3 has 14 amino acids. CDR3 DNA sequence: TGTGCCAGCAGTTACCTAGCGGGGATAAATGAGCAGTTCTTC. Amino acid sequence: CASSYLAGINEQFF.

This clone occurred once. J is TRBJ1-1 and V is TRBV21-1. TRBV21-1 is tagged as a pseudogene. The CDR3 length is 14 residues. The DNA for the CDR3 is TGTGCCAGCAGCAAAGTGAGGGGTTTCTCTGAAGCTTTCTTT. Protein product: CASSKVRGFSEAFF.

This clone was seen a handful of times. J is TRBJ2-1 and V is TRBV15, with D possibly TRBD2 on 6 matching bases. The germline CDR1 and CDR2 sequences are LNHNV and YYDKDF (reference sequence). The CDR3 runs 15 residues. Trimming removed 0 bases at V and 0 bases at J, with 6 bases between. The CDR3 coding sequence is TGTGCCACCAGCAGAGAGCGGGGCTCCTACAATGAGCAGTTCTTC. Translation: CATSRERGSYNEQFF.

V and J are TRBV6-6 and TRBJ1-2; D is ambiguous. The CDR3 spans 13 residues. Germline V gives CDR1 MNHNY, CDR2 SVGAGI (reference sequence). V was clipped by 4 bases and J by 4 bases, with 10 bases between them. The CDR3 spells CASSSKTGYGYTF. CDR3 coding DNA: TGTGCCAGCAGTTCGAAAACTGGCTATGGCTACACCTTC.

This clone appeared once. This chain uses TRBV15 with TRBJ2-3; no clear D gene. CDR3 length: 17 residues. CDR1 is LNHNV and CDR2 is YYDKDF in the germline V gene (reference sequence). Trimming left V 0 bases short and J 0 bases short, with 13 bases between. For the CDR3, the DNA is TGTGCCACCAGCAGAGATTTTGGGGTTACTAGCACAGATACGCAGTATTTT. Translation gives CATSRDFGVTSTDTQYF. Full variable domain (outside the CDR3, taken from reference TRBV15 and TRBJ2-3): DAMVIQNPRYQVTQFGKPVTLSCSQTLNHNVMYWYQQKSSQAPKLLFHYYDKDFNNEADTPDNFQSRRPNTSFCFLDIRSPGLGDTAMYLCATSRDFGVTSTDTQYFGPGTRLTVL.

In this sample, this clone turned up once. V and J are TRBV2 and TRBJ1-1, with D unclear. The germline V and J ends were trimmed by 4 bases and 5 bases, with 5 bases remaining between them. CDR3 length: 11 residues. Germline V gives CDR1 SNHLY, CDR2 FYNNEI. CDR3 sequence reads: CASSVRTEAFF. Here the CDR3 DNA reads TGTGCCAGCAGTGTTCGGACTGAAGCTTTCTTT.

The chain recombines TRBV6-5 with TRBJ2-2, with D perhaps TRBD1 or TRBD2 (5 bases each). Trimming removed 8 bases from V and 3 bases from J, with 10 bases in between. In germline, CDR1 is MNHEY, CDR2 SVGAGI. The CDR3 extends over 13 amino acids. The CDR3: CASVRGHTGELFF. CDR3 DNA sequence: TGTGCCAGCGTCCGGGGCCACACCGGGGAGCTGTTTTTT.

The chain recombines TRBV11-2 with TRBJ2-7; 9 nucleotides match TRBD1. Germline assignment: CDR1 SGHAT and CDR2 FQNNGV. J gave up 2 bases and V 3 bases, and 2 bases lay outside the gene matches. The CDR3 loop spans 14 amino acids. The CDR3 is CASSLGQGTYEQYF. As DNA, the CDR3 is TGTGCCAGCAGCTTGGGACAGGGTACCTACGAGCAGTACTTC.

The chain links TRBV4-2 to TRBJ2-7; 10 bases agree with TRBD2. The CDR3 sequence is 15 residues long. Germline lookup yields CDR1 LGHNA and CDR2 YNFKEQ. J lost 3 bases, V lost 5 bases, and 7 bases had no gene match. As DNA, the CDR3 is TGTGCCAGCAGCGACGGGACTAGCGTTAGCTACGAGCAGTACTTC. Its translation is CASSDGTSVSYEQYF.

The chain employs TRBV30 and TRBJ2-2; no clear D. With 1 base removed from V and 8 bases from J, the gap between germline ends came to 5 bases. The CDR3 runs to 11 residues. The germline CDR1 and CDR2 sequences are GTSNPN and SVGIG (reference sequence). The CDR3 DNA follows: TGTGCCTGGAGTGGGGGAGGGGAGCTGTTTTTT. Protein: CAWSGGGELFF.

The chain couples TRBV5-5 to TRBJ1-2; 7 bases align to TRBD1. The CDR3 is 16 residues long. Trimming cost V 4 bases and J 4 bases; bases outside gene matches: 13. Germline CDR1 is SGHKS and CDR2 is YYEKEE (reference sequence). CDR3 DNA sequence: TGTGCCAGCAGCACCGCCGGGACAGTCTCCCTCTATGGCTACACCTTC. Amino acids: CASSTAGTVSLYGYTF.

CDR3 bases: TGTGCCAGCAGCCACGCCCAGCGGGGGGGCCTAATTGGTGGAGAGACCCAGTACTTC. As protein: CASSHAQRGGLIGGETQYF. The chain carries TRBV14 and TRBJ2-5; 10 bases agree with TRBD2. The CDR3 is 19 residues long. Germline trimming cut 3 bases from V and 4 bases from J; bases unmatched to any gene: 17. The germline V gene encodes CDR1 SGHDN and CDR2 FVKESK.

The chain carries TRBV10-1 and TRBJ2-2; D call uncertain. This CDR3 region has 13 residues. V dropped 3 bases and J dropped 6 bases, with 8 bases sitting between them. Germline-derived CDR1 and CDR2 are WNHNN and SYGVQD (reference sequence). The CDR3 sequence is CASSESPSGELFF. CDR3 sequence (DNA): TGCGCCAGCAGTGAATCGCCTTCCGGGGAGCTGTTTTTT.

V and J are TRBV2 and TRBJ1-3; D remains ambiguous. This CDR3 comprises 16 residues. Germline V gene lookup returns CDR1 SNHLY and CDR2 FYNNEI. V was cut by 1 base and J by 2 bases, with 12 bases left in between. Here the CDR3 DNA reads TGTGCCAGCAGTGAAGAGTTAAGCCCTCCTGGAAACACCATATATTTT. Translation: CASSEELSPPGNTIYF.

This sequence joins TRBV5-1 and TRBJ1-2; D might be TRBD1 (6 bases). Trimming pared 4 bases from V and 8 bases from J, leaving 15 bases between. In germline, CDR1 is SGHRS, CDR2 YFSETQ. The CDR3 spans 13 residues. DNA of the CDR3: TGCGCCAGCAGCACCGGGGGCGCGGTAGGCTACACCTTC. It translates to CASSTGGAVGYTF.

The chain links TRBV5-6 to TRBJ2-2, with unresolved D. The CDR3 length is 14 residues. Germline CDR1 SGHDT, CDR2 YYEEEE. The V gene lost 1 base and the J gene lost 2 bases, with 6 bases spanning the gap. The CDR3 DNA reads as TGTGCCAGCAGCTTGTTTGGAAACACCGGGGAGCTGTTTTTT. Encoded protein: CASSLFGNTGELFF.

This chain joins TRBV6-6 and TRBJ2-1; the D is unclear. Germline assignment: CDR1 MNHNY and CDR2 SVGAGI (reference sequence). This CDR3 has 14 residues. With 11 bases removed from V and 7 bases from J, the gap between germline ends came to 21 bases. As DNA, the CDR3 is TGTGCCTCGACAACCGGACGGCTTGAGAATGAGCAGTTCTTC. Translation gives CASTTGRLENEQFF.

The chain employs TRBV7-9 and TRBJ2-5; a weak D match, TRBD2 (6 bases). V lost 8 bases, J lost 2 bases, and 21 bases lay in between. The CDR3 has 16 residues. The germline CDR1 and CDR2 sequences are SEHNR and FQNEAQ (reference sequence). The CDR3 DNA reads as TGTGCCAGCGGGGGTCGGGGGACCACTTTTCAAGAGACCCAGTACTTC. Its translation is CASGGRGTTFQETQYF.